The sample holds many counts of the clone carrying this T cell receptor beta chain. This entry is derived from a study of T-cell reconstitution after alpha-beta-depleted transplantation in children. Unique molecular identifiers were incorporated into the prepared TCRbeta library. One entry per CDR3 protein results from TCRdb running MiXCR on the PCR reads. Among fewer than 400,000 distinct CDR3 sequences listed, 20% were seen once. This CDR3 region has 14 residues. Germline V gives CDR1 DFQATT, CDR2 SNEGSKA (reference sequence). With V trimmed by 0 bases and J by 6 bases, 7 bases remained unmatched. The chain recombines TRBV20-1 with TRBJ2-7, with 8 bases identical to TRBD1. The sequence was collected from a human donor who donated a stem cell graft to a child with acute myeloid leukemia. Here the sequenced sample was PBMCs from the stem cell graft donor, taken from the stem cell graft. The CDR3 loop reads CSARDPDRVSEQYF. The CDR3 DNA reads TGCAGTGCTAGAGACCCGGACAGGGTGAGCGAGCAGTACTTC.